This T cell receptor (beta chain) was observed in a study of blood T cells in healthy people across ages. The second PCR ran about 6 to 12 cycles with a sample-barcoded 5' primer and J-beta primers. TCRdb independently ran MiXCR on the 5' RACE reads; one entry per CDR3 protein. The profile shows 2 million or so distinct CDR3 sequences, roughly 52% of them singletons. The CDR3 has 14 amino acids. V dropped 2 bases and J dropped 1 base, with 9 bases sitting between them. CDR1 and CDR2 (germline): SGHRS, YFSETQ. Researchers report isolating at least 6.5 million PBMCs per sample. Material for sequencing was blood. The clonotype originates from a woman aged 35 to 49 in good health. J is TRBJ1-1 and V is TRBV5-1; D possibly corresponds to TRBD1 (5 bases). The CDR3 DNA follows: TGCGCCAGCAGCTTTACAGGACCGAACACTGAAGCTTTCTTT. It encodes CASSFTGPNTEAFF.